A single sample is the source of the 25 T cell receptor beta chains below, sequenced in a study of OX40 agonist ivuxolimab in advanced cancers. The receptor library was made with the immunoSEQ multiplex PCR assay. TCRdb mirrors the immuneACCESS table, restricted to in-frame sequences. Some clones are absent from its copies; in checked studies, under half trace to an unresolved V gene, and the reason for the others is unknown. Across this sample there are around 80,000 clones, with approximately 86% seen only once. The ten largest account for 0.99% of the sample. The starting material was CD4+ or CD8+ T cells sorted from blood, obtained in a trial of the OX40 agonist ivuxolimab. Receptors were obtained from an adult with an advanced solid tumor such as melanoma, head and neck, liver or kidney cancer.

The chain combines TRBV5-3 with TRBJ1-1; D unclear. TRBV5-3 falls under the ORF class, with uncertain function. V lost 2 bases, J lost 1 base, and 12 bases lay in between. The CDR3 is made up of 15 amino acids. CDR3 DNA sequence: TGTGCCAGAAGCTTTTATCTTATTGCGAACACTGAAGCTTTCTTT. The encoded protein is CARSFYLIANTEAFF.

This rearrangement joins TRBV11-3 to TRBJ1-3, with TRBD1 matching 10 bases. CDR1 SGHNT and CDR2 YENEEA come from the germline V gene. CDR3 length: 15 residues. V dropped 3 bases and J dropped 4; count of bases not matched to a gene: 3. Here the CDR3 DNA reads TGTGCCAGCAGCTTGGGACAGGGGACGGGAAACACCATATATTTT. Translating gives CASSLGQGTGNTIYF. The whole variable domain, filled in from reference TRBV11-3 and TRBJ1-3, reads EAGVVQSPRYKIIEKKQPVAFWCNPISGHNTLYWYLQNLGQGPELLIRYENEEAVDDSQLPKDRFSAERLKGVDSTLKIQPAELGDSAVYLCASSLGQGTGNTIYFGEGSWLTVV.

The chain employs TRBV7-2 and TRBJ2-2; 13 nucleotides align to TRBD2. Trimming cost V 6 bases and J 6 bases; bases outside gene matches: 1. The CDR3 is made up of 14 amino acids. Germline-derived CDR1 and CDR2 are SGHTA and FQGNSA. The CDR3 region has the DNA TGTGCCAGCAGGGGACTAGCGGGATCCGGGGAGCTGTTTTTT. Amino acid sequence: CASRGLAGSGELFF.

This clone was observed a few times. J is TRBJ2-1 and V is TRBV4-1; 10 bases match TRBD2. Germline V gene sequence: CDR1 MGHRA, CDR2 YSYEKL. V shed 2 bases, J shed 4 bases, and the junction held 8 bases outside the gene matches. The CDR3 runs to 17 residues. CDR3 sequence (DNA): TGCGCCAGCAGCCAAACCCGGGGTAGCGGGAGGTACAATGAGCAGTTCTTC. It specifies CASSQTRGSGRYNEQFF.

This clone was seen only a few times. The chain uses TRBV29-1 and TRBJ2-5; 11 bases are a match to TRBD1. The CDR3 consists of 14 residues. V trimming: 5 bases; J trimming: 2 bases; junction bases outside the gene matches: 4. From germline, CDR1 is SQVTM and CDR2 ANQGSEA. CDR3 in amino acids: CSVRGTGGQETQYF. CDR3 bases: TGCAGCGTTCGCGGGACAGGGGGACAAGAGACCCAGTACTTC.

The chain uses TRBV7-3 and TRBJ2-6; 7 positions agree with TRBD2. The CDR3 loop spans 17 amino acids. Germline CDR1 and CDR2: SGHTA and FQGTGA. Trimming cost V 1 base and J 0 bases; bases outside gene matches: 3. The CDR3 here is CASSLRGEGSGANVLTF. For the CDR3, the DNA is TGTGCCAGCAGCTTAAGAGGGGAGGGCTCTGGGGCCAACGTCCTGACTTTC.

The rearrangement links TRBV5-1 to TRBJ1-4; D is undetermined. V dropped 0 bases and J dropped 7 bases, with 10 bases sitting between them. Germline assignment: CDR1 SGHRS and CDR2 YFSETQ. The CDR3 covers 14 residues. This chain's CDR3 is CASSLDSFGEKLFF. The DNA of the CDR3 is TGCGCCAGCAGCTTGGACAGTTTCGGTGAAAAACTGTTTTTT.

The rearrangement links TRBV6-1 to TRBJ1-1; possibly TRBD1 for D (5 bases). CDR3 length: 14 residues. The germline V gene has CDR1 MNHNS and CDR2 SASEGT. Deletions cut 7 bases from V and 5 bases from J, with 17 bases between. The CDR3 protein is CASTALLRGTEAFF. The DNA for the CDR3 is TGTGCCAGCACGGCTCTGTTGAGGGGTACTGAAGCTTTCTTT.

The chain couples TRBV7-9 to TRBJ1-3; D not certain. Per germline, CDR1 SEHNR and CDR2 FQNEAQ (reference sequence). V lost 5 bases and J lost 3, with 8 bases in between. The CDR3 runs 13 residues. The DNA of the CDR3 is TGTGCCAGCAGCCTTGGTCTTGGAAACACCATATATTTT. This translates into CASSLGLGNTIYF.

Ten or more counts support this clone. This chain connects TRBV9 to TRBJ2-5; D is possibly TRBD1 (6 bases). Germline lookup yields CDR1 SGDLS and CDR2 YYNGEE. Trimming left V 3 bases short and J 2 bases short, with 14 bases between. CDR3 length: 15 residues. The CDR3 sequence is CASSADTGPQETQYF. The CDR3, as DNA: TGTGCCAGCAGCGCCGATACAGGGCCGCAAGAGACCCAGTACTTC.

This chain connects TRBV19 to TRBJ1-2; 8 bases align to TRBD1. Germline V gene lookup returns CDR1 LNHDA and CDR2 SQIVND (reference sequence). The CDR3 extends over 14 amino acids. V shed 5 bases and J 6 bases; nucleotides not matched to a gene: 8. The CDR3 bases are TGTGCCAGTAGTTTGACAGGGGATTCTGATGGCTACACCTTC. Translation: CASSLTGDSDGYTF. The full variable domain, completed using reference TRBV19 and TRBJ1-2, is DGGITQSPKYLFRKEGQNVTLSCEQNLNHDAMYWYRQDPGQGLRLIYYSQIVNDFQKGDIAEGYSVSREKKESFPLTVTSAQKNPTAFYLCASSLTGDSDGYTFGSGTRLTVV.

The gene calls are TRBV25-1 and TRBJ2-1, with no clear D. V lost 0 bases to trimming and J lost 7 bases, with 13 bases between them. Germline loops: CDR1 MGHDK, CDR2 SYGVNS. This CDR3 has 15 residues. The CDR3 protein is CASSEYSRGLNEQFF. The CDR3 DNA is TGTGCCAGCAGTGAATATTCACGAGGATTAAATGAGCAGTTCTTC.

The V and J genes are TRBV7-9 and TRBJ1-4; D possibly corresponds to TRBD1 (6 bases). The CDR3 runs 16 residues. V was cut by 1 base and J by 1 base, with 10 bases left in between. Germline V lookup: CDR1 SEHNR, CDR2 FQNEAQ (reference sequence). The CDR3 region has the DNA TGTGCCAGCAGCTTAGACAGGGTTGGAACTAATGAAAAACTGTTTTTT. Its translation is CASSLDRVGTNEKLFF.

The J gene is TRBJ2-5, the V gene TRBV11-3; TRBD1 matches 10 bases. The CDR3 contains 17 residues. The V gene end was trimmed by 2 bases and the J gene end by 6 bases; junction bases not matched to a gene: 12. Germline assignment: CDR1 SGHNT and CDR2 YENEEA. CDR3 DNA sequence: TGTGCCAGCAGCTTATACCGGGACAGGGGACCCCCCAAGACCCAGTACTTC. Translated: CASSLYRDRGPPKTQYF.

The sample holds one count of this clone. The V gene is TRBV2, the J gene TRBJ1-1; TRBD1 agrees at 9 bases. Germline assignment: CDR1 SNHLY and CDR2 FYNNEI. CDR3 length: 17 amino acids. Losses at the gene ends were 6 bases for V and 1 base for J; bases not matched to a gene: 12. CDR3 DNA sequence: TGTGCCAGCAGCCGTGAGTCGACAGGGGGTCGGAACACTGAAGCTTTCTTT. It translates to CASSRESTGGRNTEAFF.

V is TRBV29-1 and J is TRBJ2-5, with a weak D call TRBD1 (6 bases). V gave up 4 bases and J gave up 1 base, with 7 bases separating them. The V gene's germline CDR1 is SQVTM and CDR2 ANQGSEA. This CDR3 is built from 12 residues. The CDR3 DNA sequence: TGCAGCGTTGGACAGGTCCAAGAGACCCAGTACTTC. This encodes CSVGQVQETQYF. Drawing the rest from reference TRBV29-1 and TRBJ2-5, the complete variable domain is SAVISQKPSRDICQRGTSLTIQCQVDSQVTMMFWYRQQPGQSLTLIATANQGSEATYESGFVIDKFPISRPNLTFSTLTVSNMSPEDSSIYLCSVGQVQETQYFGPGTRLLVL.

This clone was detected many times. Other DNA variants within this sample encode the same CDR3. The V call is TRBV2, the J call TRBJ1-6; no clear D gene. From germline, CDR1 is SNHLY and CDR2 FYNNEI. The CDR3 sequence is 14 residues long. The V end lost 3 bases, the J end lost 7 bases, and 10 bases lay between the germline ends. The CDR3 region is CASSDLRQNSPLHF. DNA for the CDR3: TGTGCCAGCAGTGATTTGAGACAAAATTCACCCCTCCACTTT.

This chain uses TRBV7-9 with TRBJ1-1; D gene unclear. The CDR3 contains 14 residues. CDR1 and CDR2 from the germline V gene are SEHNR and FQNEAQ (reference sequence). Deletions cut 1 base from V and 0 bases from J, with 6 bases between. DNA for the CDR3: TGTGCCAGCAGCTTAGAATGGGTGAACACTGAAGCTTTCTTT. Translating it yields CASSLEWVNTEAFF.

The chain uses TRBV7-2 and TRBJ2-3; 8 bases match TRBD2. Germline assignment: CDR1 SGHTA and CDR2 FQGNSA. V dropped 3 bases and J dropped 6; count of bases not matched to a gene: 8. This CDR3 region has 15 residues. The DNA for the CDR3 is TGTGCCAGCAGCTTTATGGGACTAGACGGGGATACGCAGTATTTT. It translates to CASSFMGLDGDTQYF. The full variable domain, rest sourced from reference TRBV7-2 and TRBJ2-3, is GAGVSQSPSNKVTEKGKDVELRCDPISGHTALYWYRQSLGQGLEFLIYFQGNSAPDKSGLPSDRFSAERTGGSVSTLTIQRTQQEDSAVYLCASSFMGLDGDTQYFGPGTRLTVL.

The chain uses TRBV27 and TRBJ2-1; D gene ambiguous. Germline V lookup: CDR1 MNHEY, CDR2 SMNVEV (reference sequence). This CDR3 is built from 13 residues. Trimming took 6 bases from V and 6 from J, leaving 12 bases between them. CDR3 sequence reads: CASSRKLGNEQFF. For the CDR3, the DNA is TGTGCCAGCAGCCGAAAACTGGGCAATGAGCAGTTCTTC.

This clone was detected only once. The chain couples TRBV19 to TRBJ1-6, with 7 bases fitting TRBD1. V lost 4 bases, J lost 7 bases, and 4 bases stayed unmatched. The CDR3 runs 14 residues. Germline assignment: CDR1 LNHDA and CDR2 SQIVND (reference sequence). This CDR3 is CASSKTGVNSPLHF. CDR3 coding DNA: TGTGCCAGTAGTAAAACAGGGGTGAATTCACCCCTCCACTTT.

The chain employs TRBV6-6 and TRBJ2-5; 9 nucleotides line up with TRBD2. The CDR3 consists of 15 residues. CDR1 and CDR2 from the germline V gene are MNHNY and SVGAGI (reference sequence). The V and J ends lost 6 bases and 5 bases, in that order; junction bases with no gene match: 10. The CDR3: CASSRSGGRGETQYF. As DNA, the CDR3 is TGTGCCAGCAGCCGTAGCGGGGGCCGTGGGGAGACCCAGTACTTC.

The chain carries TRBV11-2 and TRBJ2-3; unclear D gene. This CDR3 has 15 residues. Germline CDR1 reads SGHAT; CDR2 reads FQNNGV. V was cut by 2 bases and J by 4 bases, with 13 bases left in between. CDR3 in amino acids: CASSLQIGSADTQYF. Here the CDR3 DNA reads TGTGCCAGCAGCTTACAGATAGGTTCCGCAGATACGCAGTATTTT.

V is TRBV6-1 and J is TRBJ1-2; 7 nucleotides line up with TRBD1. The ends lost 6 bases at V and 4 bases at J; junction bases unmatched: 8. The CDR3 consists of 14 residues. Per germline, CDR1 MNHNS and CDR2 SASEGT. CDR3 sequence reads: CASRVPGGGYGYTF. Written as DNA, the CDR3 is TGTGCCAGCAGGGTCCCAGGGGGGGGCTATGGCTACACCTTC.

The chain employs TRBV13 and TRBJ1-2; 10 bases line up with TRBD1. The CDR3 contains 14 residues. Per germline, CDR1 PRHDT and CDR2 FYEKMQ (reference sequence). After removal of 5 bases from V and 7 bases from J, the junction contained 7 bases not matched to a gene. The CDR3 nucleotides read TGTGCCAGCAGCATTGTGGGACAGGGGTTTGGCTACACCTTC. It yields the protein CASSIVGQGFGYTF.